This T cell receptor beta chain derives from a study of cytotoxic CD8 clonotypes in ibrutinib-treated CLL. Study as a whole: Collecting the response samples happened after a median roughly eleven months of treatment, with a range of 6 to 36.

The V segment lost 2 bases and the J segment 3 bases; nucleotides outside the gene matches: 3. This CDR3 has 15 amino acids. CDR1 is MNHEY and CDR2 is SVGAGI in the germline V gene. A 1 in 200,000 to 1 in 1 million T cell depth was the sequencing target. Here immunoSEQ multiplex PCR was the method, and the copy in TCRdb shows in-frame clones only, minus some. The table shows around 25,000 clones, with approximately 70% occurring only once. The V and J genes are TRBV6-5 and TRBJ2-3, with 9 bases fitting TRBD2. This TCR came from a human donor with chronic lymphocytic leukemia. The sequencing here drew on PBMCs, taken at disease progression, from a patient treated with ibrutinib. Here the CDR3 DNA reads TGTGCCAGCAGTTACCGGACTAGCGTGACAGATACGCAGTATTTT. This encodes CASSYRTSVTDTQYF.